The TCR beta chain under discussion was sequenced for a study of CD8 T cells in Susac syndrome. Comment on this clonotype: No antigen is known for it.

FACS was used to enrich TEMRA cells, whereas the CD8+ and CD4+ T cells were obtained by negative isolation. General observations from the study: Clonal expansion was not observed in the Susac syndrome CD4+ T cell repertoires.

The V and J ends lost 1 base and 7 bases, in that order; junction bases with no gene match: 2. CDR3 length equals 13 residues. Germline V lookup: CDR1 SGDLS, CDR2 YYNGEE. Random-hexamer reverse transcription was applied to roughly 0.5 to 1 ug RNA. It was immunoSEQ multiplex PCR that amplified TCR beta CDR3 across 54 Vbeta and 13 Jbeta. TCRdb re-called the immunoSEQ multiplex PCR reads with MiXCR, one entry per CDR3 protein. The repertoire includes some 96,000 distinct CDR3 sequences, 85% to 95% of them detected once, and about 0.28% sits in the top ten. This clonotype was sampled from a human donor with Susac syndrome. V and J are TRBV9 and TRBJ1-1, with 9 bases lining up with TRBD1. The sample taken for sequencing was CD4+ T cells from PBMCs. CDR3 sequence (DNA): TGTGCCAGCAGCGTATGGGGACAGGGTGAAGCTTTCTTT. Translated, it gives CASSVWGQGEAFF.